This T cell receptor (beta chain) was sequenced for a study of T cell repertoires in cytomegalovirus infection. Study summary: The authors used CMV epitopes that were HLA-C-restricted (recently identified) and HLA-B-restricted (well studied). The public TCR beta signatures pointed to both CMV infection and matching HLA type. Points from the study as a whole: Clonotype analysis showed dominance of the ex vivo response by HLA-C-restricted CMV-specific TCR beta clonotypes.

Via MiXCR, TCRdb re-called the reads, giving one row per CDR3 protein. The sample has about 890,000 distinct CDR3 sequences, 31% seen once. Germline V gene data show CDR1 as SGHTA and CDR2 as FQGTGA. Trimming at V came to 5 bases and at J to 4 bases, leaving 7 bases not matched to a gene. CDR3 length equals 15 residues. This clonotype was counted a few times. The antigen remains unidentified. Source: cultured CD8+ T cells from PBMCs, taken from culture after CMV antigen stimulation. V and J are TRBV7-3 and TRBJ1-2; 10 nucleotides agree with TRBD1. The TCR originated in a human donor in good health (CMV status not recorded). Some clones in this sample may be carry-over from other donors' samples. The DNA for the CDR3 is TGTGCCAGCAGCCAAGGACAGGGGGGACTCTATGGCTACACCTTC. This sequence encodes CASSQGQGGLYGYTF.